The T cell receptor beta chain described here comes from a study of T cells after yellow fever vaccination. Per the germline V gene, CDR1 is LNHNV and CDR2 is YYDKDF (reference sequence). This CDR3 spans 16 amino acids. Trimming took 6 bases from V and 3 from J, leaving 15 bases between them. MiXCR, applied by TCRdb to the 5' RACE reads, yields one record per CDR3 protein. This sample has approximately 510,000 distinct CDR3 sequences; 21% occur once, and the top ten carry roughly 16%. The source material was PBMCs, sampled approximately 22 days after the first yellow fever vaccination. The chain combines TRBV15 with TRBJ2-6; perhaps D is TRBD1 or TRBD2 (6 bases each). The receptor was isolated from a young man who received the YFV17D yellow fever vaccine. The CDR3 DNA is TGTGCCACCAGGACAGGCGGGGTATTTGGGGCCAACGTCCTGACTTTC. Translating it yields CATRTGGVFGANVLTF.